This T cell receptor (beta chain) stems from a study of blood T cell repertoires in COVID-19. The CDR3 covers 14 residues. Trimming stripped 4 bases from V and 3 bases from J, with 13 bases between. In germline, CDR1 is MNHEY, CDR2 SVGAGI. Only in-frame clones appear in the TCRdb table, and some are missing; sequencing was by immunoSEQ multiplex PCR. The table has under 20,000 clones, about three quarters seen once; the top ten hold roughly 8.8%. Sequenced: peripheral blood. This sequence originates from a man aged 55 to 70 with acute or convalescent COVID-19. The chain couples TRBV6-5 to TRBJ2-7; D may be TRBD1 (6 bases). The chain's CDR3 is CASSSGQANYEQYF. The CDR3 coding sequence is TGTGCCAGCAGTTCGGGACAAGCAAACTACGAGCAGTACTTC.